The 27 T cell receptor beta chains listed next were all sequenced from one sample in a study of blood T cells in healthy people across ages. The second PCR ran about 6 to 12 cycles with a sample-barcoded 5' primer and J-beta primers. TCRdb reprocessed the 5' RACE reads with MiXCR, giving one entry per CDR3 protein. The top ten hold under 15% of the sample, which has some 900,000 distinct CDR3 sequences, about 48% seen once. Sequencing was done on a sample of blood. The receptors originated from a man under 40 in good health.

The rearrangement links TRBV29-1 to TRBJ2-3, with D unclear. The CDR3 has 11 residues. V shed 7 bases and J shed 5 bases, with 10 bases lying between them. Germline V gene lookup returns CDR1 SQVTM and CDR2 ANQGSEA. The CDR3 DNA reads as TGCAGCGCTATTCGGGTAGATACGCAGTATTTT. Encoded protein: CSAIRVDTQYF.

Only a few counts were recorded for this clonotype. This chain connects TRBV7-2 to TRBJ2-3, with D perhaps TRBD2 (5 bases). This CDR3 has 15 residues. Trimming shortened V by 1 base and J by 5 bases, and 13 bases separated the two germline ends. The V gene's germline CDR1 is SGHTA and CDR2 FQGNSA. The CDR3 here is CASSLVRALQDTQYF. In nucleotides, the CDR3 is TGTGCCAGCAGCTTAGTGAGGGCCCTCCAAGATACGCAGTATTTT.

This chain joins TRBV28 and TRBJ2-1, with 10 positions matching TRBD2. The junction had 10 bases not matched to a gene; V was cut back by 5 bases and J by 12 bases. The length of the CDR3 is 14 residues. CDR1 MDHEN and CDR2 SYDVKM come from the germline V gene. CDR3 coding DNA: TGTGCCAGCAGTCTTAGCGGGGGGCCCTTTAGGCAGTTCTTC. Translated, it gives CASSLSGGPFRQFF.

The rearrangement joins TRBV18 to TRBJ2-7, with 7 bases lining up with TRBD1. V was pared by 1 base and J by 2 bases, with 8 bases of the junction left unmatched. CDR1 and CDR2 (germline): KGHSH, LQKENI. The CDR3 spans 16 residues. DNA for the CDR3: TGTGCCAGCTCACCACAGCAGGGGGAATTGGCCTACGAGCAGTACTTC. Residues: CASSPQQGELAYEQYF.

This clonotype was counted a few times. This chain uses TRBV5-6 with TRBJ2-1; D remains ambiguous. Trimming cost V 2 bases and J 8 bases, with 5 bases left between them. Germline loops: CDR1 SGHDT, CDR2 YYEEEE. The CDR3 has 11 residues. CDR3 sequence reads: CASSFADEQFF. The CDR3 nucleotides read TGTGCCAGCAGCTTCGCCGATGAGCAGTTCTTC.

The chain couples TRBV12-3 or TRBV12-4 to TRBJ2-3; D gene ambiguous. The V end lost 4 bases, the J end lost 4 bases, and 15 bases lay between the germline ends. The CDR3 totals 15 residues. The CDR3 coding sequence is TGTGCCAGCAGTTCGCAGATTCTGAGCGCAGATACGCAGTATTTT. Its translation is CASSSQILSADTQYF.

The CDR3 DNA is TGCAGTGCTCCGGACAGAAACTACAATGAGCAGTTCTTC. Encoded protein: CSAPDRNYNEQFF. This chain links TRBV20-1 with TRBJ2-1; D may be TRBD1 (6 bases). Germline V gives CDR1 DFQATT, CDR2 SNEGSKA (reference sequence). The CDR3 runs 13 residues. Deletions cut 5 bases from V and 3 bases from J, with 11 bases between.

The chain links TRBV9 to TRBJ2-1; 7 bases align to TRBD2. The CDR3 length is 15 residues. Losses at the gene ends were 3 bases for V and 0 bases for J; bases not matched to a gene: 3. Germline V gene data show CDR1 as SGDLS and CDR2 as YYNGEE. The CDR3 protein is CASSAGGPSYNEQFF. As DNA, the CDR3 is TGTGCCAGCAGCGCGGGGGGACCCTCCTACAATGAGCAGTTCTTC.

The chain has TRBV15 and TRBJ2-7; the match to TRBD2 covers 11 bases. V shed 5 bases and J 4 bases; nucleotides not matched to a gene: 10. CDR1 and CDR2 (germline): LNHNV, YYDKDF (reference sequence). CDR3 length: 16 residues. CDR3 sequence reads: CATSPSPGLAGYEQYF. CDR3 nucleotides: TGTGCCACCAGCCCATCTCCCGGACTAGCGGGTTACGAGCAGTACTTC.

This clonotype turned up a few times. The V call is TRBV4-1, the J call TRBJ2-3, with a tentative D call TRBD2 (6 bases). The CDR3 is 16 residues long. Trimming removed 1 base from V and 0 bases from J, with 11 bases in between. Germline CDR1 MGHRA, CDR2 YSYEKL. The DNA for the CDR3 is TGCGCCAGCAGCCAAGCCGCGGGGTCTAGCACAGATACGCAGTATTTT. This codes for CASSQAAGSSTDTQYF.

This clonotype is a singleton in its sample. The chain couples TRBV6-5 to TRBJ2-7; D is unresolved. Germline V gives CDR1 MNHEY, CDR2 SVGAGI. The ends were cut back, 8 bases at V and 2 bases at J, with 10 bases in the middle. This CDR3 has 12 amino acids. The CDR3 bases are TGTGCCAGCTATCATAATACCTACGAGCAGTACTTC. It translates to CASYHNTYEQYF.

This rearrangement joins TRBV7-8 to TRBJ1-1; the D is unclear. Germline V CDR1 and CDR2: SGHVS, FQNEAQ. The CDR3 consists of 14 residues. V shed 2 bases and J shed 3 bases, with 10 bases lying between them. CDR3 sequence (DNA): TGTGCCAGCAGCTTAAACCCGGAGGACACTGAAGCTTTCTTT. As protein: CASSLNPEDTEAFF.

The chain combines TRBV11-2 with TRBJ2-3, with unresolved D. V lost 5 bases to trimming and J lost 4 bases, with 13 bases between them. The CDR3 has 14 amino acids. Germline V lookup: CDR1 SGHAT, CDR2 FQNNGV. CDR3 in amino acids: CASSPRTEADTQYF. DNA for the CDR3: TGTGCCAGCAGCCCAAGGACCGAGGCAGATACGCAGTATTTT.

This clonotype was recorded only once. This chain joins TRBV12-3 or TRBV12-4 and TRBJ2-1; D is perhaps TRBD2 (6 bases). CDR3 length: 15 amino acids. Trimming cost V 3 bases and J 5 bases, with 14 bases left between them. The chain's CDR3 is CASSLWGDPDNEQFF. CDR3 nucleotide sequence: TGTGCCAGCAGTTTGTGGGGGGACCCCGACAATGAGCAGTTCTTC.

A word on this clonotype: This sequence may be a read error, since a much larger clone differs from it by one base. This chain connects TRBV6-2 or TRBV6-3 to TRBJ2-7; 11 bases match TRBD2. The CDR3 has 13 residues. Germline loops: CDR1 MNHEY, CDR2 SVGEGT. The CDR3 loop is CVSRATSGDEQYF. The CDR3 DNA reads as TGTGTCAGCAGGGCGACTAGCGGGGACGAGCAGTACTTC.

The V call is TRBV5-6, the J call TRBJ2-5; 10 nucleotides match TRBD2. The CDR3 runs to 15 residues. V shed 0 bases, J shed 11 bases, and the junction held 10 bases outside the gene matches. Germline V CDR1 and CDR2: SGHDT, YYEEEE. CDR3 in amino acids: CASSLEVAGGEEQYF. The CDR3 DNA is TGTGCCAGCAGCTTGGAAGTAGCGGGGGGTGAAGAGCAGTACTTC.

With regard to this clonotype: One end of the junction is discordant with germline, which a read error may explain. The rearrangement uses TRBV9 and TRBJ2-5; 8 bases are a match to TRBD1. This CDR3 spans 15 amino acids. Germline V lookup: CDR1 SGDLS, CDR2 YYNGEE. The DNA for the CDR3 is TGTGCCAGCAACGTAGCAAGGACAGGGCAAGAGACCCAGTACTTC. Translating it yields CASNVARTGQETQYF. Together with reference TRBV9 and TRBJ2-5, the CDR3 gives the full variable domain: DSGVTQTPKHLITATGQRVTLRCSPRSGDLSVYWYQQSLDQGLQFLIQYYNGEERAKGNILERFSAQQFPDLHSELNLSSLELGDSALYFCASNVARTGQETQYFGPGTRLLVL.

CDR3 in amino acids: CSAADSQSNQPQHF. CDR3 sequence (DNA): TGCAGTGCCGCGGACAGCCAAAGCAATCAGCCCCAGCATTTT. The chain links TRBV20-1 to TRBJ1-5; D is possibly TRBD1 (6 bases). The ends were cut back, 6 bases at V and 1 base at J, with 13 bases in the middle. CDR1 is DFQATT, CDR2 SNEGSKA, per germline (reference sequence). CDR3 length: 14 amino acids.

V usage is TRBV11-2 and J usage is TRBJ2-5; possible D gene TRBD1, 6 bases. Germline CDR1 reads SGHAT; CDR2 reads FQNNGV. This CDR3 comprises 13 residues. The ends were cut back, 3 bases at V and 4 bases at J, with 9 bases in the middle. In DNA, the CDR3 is TGTGCCAGCAGCTTGGACAGCCCAGAGACCCAGTACTTC. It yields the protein CASSLDSPETQYF.

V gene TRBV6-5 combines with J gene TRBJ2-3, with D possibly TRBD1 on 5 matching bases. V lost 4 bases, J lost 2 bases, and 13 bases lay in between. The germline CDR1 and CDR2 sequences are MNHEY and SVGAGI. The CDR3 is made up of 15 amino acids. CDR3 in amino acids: CASSSQGKYTDTQYF. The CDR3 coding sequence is TGTGCCAGCAGTTCCCAGGGAAAATACACAGATACGCAGTATTTT.

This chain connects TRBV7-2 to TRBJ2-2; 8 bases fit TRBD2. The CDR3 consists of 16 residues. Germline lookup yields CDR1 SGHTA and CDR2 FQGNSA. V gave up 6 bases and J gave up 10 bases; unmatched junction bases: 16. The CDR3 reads CASSPPGRAGWSELFF. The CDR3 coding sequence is TGTGCCAGCAGTCCACCCGGGAGGGCCGGTTGGTCGGAGCTGTTTTTT.

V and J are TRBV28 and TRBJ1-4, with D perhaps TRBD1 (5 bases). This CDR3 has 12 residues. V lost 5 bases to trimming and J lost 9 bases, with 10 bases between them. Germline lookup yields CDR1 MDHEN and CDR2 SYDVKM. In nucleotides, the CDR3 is TGTGCCAGCAGTCCACAGGAAAAAAAACTGTTTTTT. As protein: CASSPQEKKLFF.

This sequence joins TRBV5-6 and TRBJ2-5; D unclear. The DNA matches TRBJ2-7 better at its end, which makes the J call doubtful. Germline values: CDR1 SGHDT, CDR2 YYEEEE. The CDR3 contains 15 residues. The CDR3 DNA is TGTGCCAGCAGCTTGGAGGGCATCCCCATATACGAGCAGTACTTC. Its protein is CASSLEGIPIYEQYF.

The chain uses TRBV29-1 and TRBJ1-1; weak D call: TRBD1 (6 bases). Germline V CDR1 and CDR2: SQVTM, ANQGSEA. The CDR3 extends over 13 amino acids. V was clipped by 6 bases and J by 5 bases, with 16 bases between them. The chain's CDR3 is CSVSPGRGTEAFF. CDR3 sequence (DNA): TGCAGCGTCTCCCCGGGAAGGGGGACTGAAGCTTTCTTT.

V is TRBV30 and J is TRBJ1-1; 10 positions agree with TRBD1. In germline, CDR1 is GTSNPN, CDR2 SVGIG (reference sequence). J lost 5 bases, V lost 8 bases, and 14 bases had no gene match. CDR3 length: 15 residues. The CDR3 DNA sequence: TGTGCCACCCGGACAGGGGGTAATTCGCGTACTGAAGCTTTCTTT. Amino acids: CATRTGGNSRTEAFF.

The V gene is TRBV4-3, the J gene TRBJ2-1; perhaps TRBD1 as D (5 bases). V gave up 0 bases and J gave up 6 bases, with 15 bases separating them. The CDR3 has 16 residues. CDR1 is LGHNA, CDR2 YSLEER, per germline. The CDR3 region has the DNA TGCGCCAGCAGCCAAGATCGGGCAGGGATATCCAATGAGCAGTTCTTC. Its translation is CASSQDRAGISNEQFF.

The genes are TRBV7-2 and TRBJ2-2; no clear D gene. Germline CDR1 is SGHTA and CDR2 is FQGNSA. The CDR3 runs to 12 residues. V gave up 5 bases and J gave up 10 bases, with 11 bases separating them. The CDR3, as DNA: TGTGCCAGCAGCCCCCGGTGGGAGGAGCTGTTTTTT. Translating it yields CASSPRWEELFF.